The next 14 T cell receptor beta chains were all read from a single sample in a study of CD8 T cells in ankylosing spondylitis. TCRdb used MiXCR to reprocess the 5' RACE reads, holding one entry per CDR3 protein. The table records some 100,000 distinct CDR3 sequences, approximately 9.6% of them present only once. General study findings and limits: Seven to nine highly homologous variants formed a TCR beta motif that appeared characteristic of ankylosing spondylitis blood.

Antigen specificity for these receptors is unknown. Material for sequencing was blood, either unsorted or a sorted T cell fraction (not recorded which). All receptors derive from a male donor with ankylosing spondylitis.

This clonotype came up many times. The rearrangement uses TRBV27 and TRBJ1-6; D not resolved. The ends were cut back, 5 bases at V and 0 bases at J, with 8 bases in the middle. Germline V gene lookup returns CDR1 MNHEY and CDR2 SMNVEV (reference sequence). There are 15 residues in the CDR3. As DNA, the CDR3 is TGTGCCAGCAGTGAGTGGAGCTCCTATAATTCACCCCTCCACTTT. Translation: CASSEWSSYNSPLHF.

This clonotype was counted between two and nine times. The chain links TRBV10-3 to TRBJ2-5; D assignment may be TRBD1 or TRBD2 (5 bases each). The CDR3 extends over 16 amino acids. V was cut by 6 bases and J by 4 bases, with 21 bases left in between. In germline, CDR1 is ENHRY, CDR2 SYGVKD. The CDR3 region is CAISDSGTKYVETQYF. CDR3 bases: TGTGCCATCAGCGATTCCGGGACGAAGTATGTAGAGACCCAGTACTTC.

The genes are TRBV6-1 and TRBJ2-6; D is unresolved. Trimming took 1 base from V and 0 from J, leaving 13 bases between them. Per germline, CDR1 MNHNS and CDR2 SASEGT. The CDR3 covers 18 residues. The CDR3, as DNA: TGTGCCAGCAGTGAAGTTAAGGGCCCCCTCTCTGGGGCCAACGTCCTGACTTTC. Translating gives CASSEVKGPLSGANVLTF.

This clonotype occurred a few times. The J gene is TRBJ2-7, the V gene TRBV29-1; no clear D gene. Trimming took off 4 bases at V and 1 base at J, with 11 bases between the two ends. Germline values: CDR1 SQVTM, CDR2 ANQGSEA. CDR3 length equals 13 residues. The CDR3 here is CSVVTGLSYEQYF. The CDR3 DNA reads as TGCAGCGTTGTGACGGGTTTGTCCTACGAGCAGTACTTC.

This clonotype was observed at least ten times. The rearrangement joins TRBV12-3 or TRBV12-4 to TRBJ1-1; maybe TRBD1 (6 bases). Trimming cost V 3 bases and J 1 base, with 9 bases left between them. The CDR3 covers 14 residues. The CDR3 loop reads CASSFAGANTEAFF. CDR3 DNA sequence: TGTGCCAGCAGTTTTGCAGGGGCGAACACTGAAGCTTTCTTT.

This clonotype was picked up many times. The CDR3 DNA sequence: TGTGCCAGCAGCCAAGGGGGGGGGGATCAAGAGACCCAGTACTTC. Translating gives CASSQGGGDQETQYF. This chain links TRBV4-2 with TRBJ2-5, with 7 bases that match TRBD2. Germline V gene lookup returns CDR1 LGHNA and CDR2 YNFKEQ. V lost 1 base, J lost 2 bases, and 4 bases stayed unmatched. The CDR3 runs 15 residues.

In this sample, this clonotype turned up a few times. V usage is TRBV6-5 and J usage is TRBJ2-3; 12 bases are a match to TRBD2. Germline V gene lookup returns CDR1 MNHEY and CDR2 SVGAGI. This CDR3 contains 15 residues. V shed 2 bases, J shed 3 bases, and the junction held 0 bases outside the gene matches. CDR3 sequence (DNA): TGTGCCAGCAGTTACGGGACTAGCGGGACAGATACGCAGTATTTT. Translated: CASSYGTSGTDTQYF.

The chain combines TRBV15 with TRBJ2-7; D gene unclear. The CDR3 is 12 amino acids. V was trimmed by 0 bases and J by 4 bases, leaving 4 bases between them. Looked up from germline, CDR1 is LNHNV and CDR2 is YYDKDF (reference sequence). The CDR3 DNA is TGTGCCACCAGCAGAGACAGGTACGAGCAGTACTTC. This encodes CATSRDRYEQYF.

CDR3 sequence: CASSSYRGATGELFF. The CDR3 DNA is TGTGCCAGCAGCTCTTACAGGGGAGCAACCGGGGAGCTGTTTTTT. The chain uses TRBV12-3 or TRBV12-4 and TRBJ2-2, with TRBD1 matching over 7 bases. V was clipped by 6 bases and J by 5 bases; unmatched bases: 9. The CDR3 extends over 15 amino acids.

This clonotype was counted between two and nine times. The V gene is TRBV3-1, the J gene TRBJ1-3; TRBD1 might be the D (5 bases). V lost 2 bases to trimming and J lost 4 bases, with 33 bases between them. The germline V gene encodes CDR1 LGHDT and CDR2 YNNKEL (reference sequence). There are 22 residues in the CDR3. The CDR3 sequence is CASSQSYGALGLISIRGNTIYF. CDR3 bases: TGTGCCAGCAGCCAATCTTATGGGGCTTTAGGATTAATTTCTATTAGAGGAAACACCATATATTTT.

This clonotype was counted only a few times. The chain is built from TRBV29-1 and TRBJ2-1; possibly TRBD1 for D (11 bases). The germline V gene encodes CDR1 SQVTM and CDR2 ANQGSEA. The CDR3 totals 20 residues. The germline V and J ends were trimmed by 0 bases and 9 bases, with 33 bases remaining between them. The CDR3 reads CSVEDQYGQGASGRASEQFF. The DNA for the CDR3 is TGCAGCGTTGAAGATCAATATGGACAGGGGGCAAGCGGGAGGGCCAGTGAGCAGTTCTTC.

The chain joins TRBV6-1 to TRBJ1-2; maybe TRBD1 (5 bases). The germline CDR1 and CDR2 sequences are MNHNS and SASEGT. With 4 bases removed from V and 3 bases from J, the gap between germline ends came to 15 bases. This CDR3 has 15 residues. The CDR3 loop reads CASSGDRYSDYGYTF. The CDR3 bases are TGTGCCAGCAGTGGTGACAGATACTCAGACTATGGCTACACCTTC.

At least ten counts were recorded for this clonotype. This rearrangement joins TRBV6-2 or TRBV6-3 to TRBJ2-1, with D tentatively TRBD2 (5 bases). There are 13 residues in the CDR3. V was trimmed by 2 bases and J by 9 bases, leaving 11 bases between them. CDR1 is MNHEY, CDR2 SVGEGT, per germline. CDR3 DNA: TGTGCCAGCAGTTACGTCCGAAGCGGTGAGCAGTTCTTC. Translated, it gives CASSYVRSGEQFF.

The rearrangement uses TRBV15 and TRBJ2-3; 8 bases line up with TRBD2. Trimming took 1 base from V and 4 from J; bases not matched to a gene: 10. Germline V gives CDR1 LNHNV, CDR2 YYDKDF (reference sequence). The CDR3 covers 17 residues. CDR3 nucleotides: TGTGCCACCAGCAGAGCCAGAAGCGGGAGTGACGCAGATACGCAGTATTTT. Protein: CATSRARSGSDADTQYF.